Below are 21 T cell receptor beta chains sequenced from a single sample in a study of cytomegalovirus exposure and HLA in healthy donors. The PCR made use of 60 Vbeta and 13 Jbeta primers. Method: immunoSEQ multiplex PCR; TCRdb's copy keeps in-frame clones and lacks some. The sample shows around 67,000 clones, about 70% of them seen only once. Sequences were obtained from PBMCs. The receptors were sampled from a young woman in good health and CMV-seropositive.

This chain connects TRBV28 to TRBJ1-5; D is possibly TRBD1 (5 bases). Germline V CDR1 and CDR2: MDHEN, SYDVKM. V shed 6 bases and J shed 7 bases, with 19 bases lying between them. CDR3 length: 15 amino acids. The CDR3: CASRRFGPKGQPQHF. In nucleotides, the CDR3 is TGTGCCAGCAGACGTTTCGGACCTAAGGGGCAGCCCCAGCATTTT.

The rearrangement joins TRBV18 to TRBJ2-1, with TRBD2 matching 9 bases. Per the germline V gene, CDR1 is KGHSH and CDR2 is LQKENI. The V gene end was trimmed by 3 bases and the J gene end by 0 bases; junction bases not matched to a gene: 0. The CDR3 has 15 residues. This chain's CDR3 is CASSPSGSSYNEQFF. CDR3 in DNA: TGTGCCAGCTCACCTAGCGGGAGCTCCTACAATGAGCAGTTCTTC.

This clone was seen only once. One end of the junction fails to match germline, which may point to a read error. The genes are TRBV7-9 and TRBJ2-7; D uncertain. Germline values: CDR1 SEHNR, CDR2 FQNEAQ (reference sequence). This CDR3 region has 13 residues. CDR3 residues: CSSSLAEAYEQYF. The CDR3 DNA reads as TGTTCCAGCAGCTTAGCAGAAGCTTACGAGCAGTACTTC.

This chain links TRBV23-1 with TRBJ2-5, with D possibly being TRBD2 (6 bases). TRBV23-1 is an ORF; its function is uncertain. V lost 7 bases to trimming and J lost 5 bases, with 17 bases between them. The CDR3 loop spans 14 amino acids. The CDR3 coding sequence is TGCGCCAGCAATGGTATCGGGGGTCTGGAGACCCAGTACTTC. It codes for CASNGIGGLETQYF.

The chain is built from TRBV5-1 and TRBJ2-1; D unclear. Germline V CDR1 and CDR2: SGHRS, YFSETQ. Trimming stripped 0 bases from V and 2 bases from J, with 9 bases between. CDR3 length: 15 amino acids. As DNA, the CDR3 is TGCGCCAGCAGCTTGGTGACAAATCCCTACAATGAGCAGTTCTTC. This encodes CASSLVTNPYNEQFF.

The chain couples TRBV7-2 to TRBJ1-1, with a possible D match to TRBD1 (6 bases). This CDR3 spans 15 amino acids. Germline CDR1 SGHTA, CDR2 FQGNSA. V was pared by 4 bases and J by 0 bases, with 12 bases between. CDR3 sequence reads: CASSYGTSMNTEAFF. CDR3 bases: TGTGCCAGCAGCTACGGGACATCTATGAACACTGAAGCTTTCTTT.

The rearrangement uses TRBV6-1 and TRBJ2-5; 9 bases are a match to TRBD1. The DNA end is more similar to TRBJ2-7, so the J call may be wrong. Germline CDR1 is MNHNS and CDR2 is SASEGT. The CDR3 runs 14 residues. CDR3 region: CASSEGGTGYEQYF. CDR3 DNA: TGTGCCAGCAGTGAAGGAGGGACAGGGTACGAGCAGTACTTC.

This clone was observed a single time. The chain links TRBV18 to TRBJ1-1; 9 bases align to TRBD1. The CDR3 covers 14 residues. V gave up 3 bases and J gave up 5 bases; unmatched junction bases: 4. Germline assignment: CDR1 KGHSH and CDR2 LQKENI. The CDR3 region has the DNA TGTGCCAGCTCACCCCTGGACAGGGGAACTGAAGCTTTCTTT. Translated, it gives CASSPLDRGTEAFF. The whole variable domain, remainder taken from reference TRBV18 and TRBJ1-1, is NAGVMQNPRHLVRRRGQEARLRCSPMKGHSHVYWYRQLPEEGLKFMVYLQKENIIDESGMPKERFSAEFPKEGPSILRIQQVVRGDSAAYFCASSPLDRGTEAFFGQGTRLTVV.

This chain connects TRBV11-2 to TRBJ2-7; no clear D gene. Germline values: CDR1 SGHAT, CDR2 FQNNGV. Trimming took off 0 bases at V and 1 base at J, with 10 bases between the two ends. The CDR3 covers 15 residues. The CDR3 DNA reads TGTGCCAGCAGCTTAGAGGCTAGTTCTTCCTACGAGCAGTACTTC. Its translation: CASSLEASSSYEQYF.

The chain recombines TRBV7-9 with TRBJ1-1; TRBD1 agrees at 9 bases. The CDR3 loop spans 14 amino acids. Germline values: CDR1 SEHNR, CDR2 FQNEAQ (reference sequence). The V and J ends lost 7 bases and 5 bases, in that order; junction bases with no gene match: 8. The CDR3 DNA reads TGTGCCAGCACAATCACAGGGGGCGGAACTGAAGCTTTCTTT. This translates into CASTITGGGTEAFF. The variable domain in full, with the rest retrieved from reference TRBV7-9 and TRBJ1-1, is DTGVSQNPRHKITKRGQNVTFRCDPISEHNRLYWYRQTLGQGPEFLTYFQNEAQLEKSRLLSDRFSAERPKGSFSTLEIQRTEQGDSAMYLCASTITGGGTEAFFGQGTRLTVV.

V and J are TRBV6-1 and TRBJ1-2; tentatively, D is TRBD1 (5 bases). Germline lookup yields CDR1 MNHNS and CDR2 SASEGT. Deletions cut 7 bases from V and 6 bases from J, with 12 bases between. The CDR3 is made up of 12 amino acids. CDR3 amino acids: CASTLTDNGYTF. As DNA, the CDR3 is TGTGCCAGCACCTTGACAGATAATGGCTACACCTTC.

This clone was seen just once. V gene TRBV5-4 combines with J gene TRBJ2-7; TRBD1 matches at 10 bases. The V and J ends lost 4 bases and 5 bases, in that order; junction bases with no gene match: 3. This CDR3 comprises 13 residues. In germline, CDR1 is SGHNT, CDR2 YYREEE (reference sequence). The CDR3 sequence: CASSLGQGDEQYF. CDR3 DNA: TGTGCCAGCAGCCTTGGACAGGGGGACGAGCAGTACTTC.

This chain uses TRBV30 with TRBJ1-1; D gene ambiguous. The CDR3 loop spans 11 amino acids. Germline values: CDR1 GTSNPN, CDR2 SVGIG (reference sequence). Trimming pared 3 bases from V and 2 bases from J, leaving 4 bases between. The CDR3 sequence is CAWRRNTEAFF. The CDR3 DNA sequence: TGTGCCTGGAGGCGAAACACTGAAGCTTTCTTT.

The rearrangement joins TRBV6-1 to TRBJ2-3, with 7 bases identical to TRBD1. The CDR3 contains 12 residues. The trim removed 7 bases at V and 5 bases at J, leaving 3 bases unmatched. CDR1 is MNHNS, CDR2 SASEGT, per germline. CDR3 sequence reads: CASIRDRDTQYF. CDR3 nucleotides: TGTGCCAGCATACGGGACAGAGATACGCAGTATTTT.

V and J are TRBV28 and TRBJ1-1; perhaps TRBD1 as D (6 bases). Germline lookup yields CDR1 MDHEN and CDR2 SYDVKM. CDR3 length: 15 amino acids. The V end lost 3 bases, the J end lost 0 bases, and 11 bases lay between the germline ends. CDR3 residues: CASSLGGLVNTEAFF. DNA for the CDR3: TGTGCCAGCAGTTTGGGGGGGCTGGTGAACACTGAAGCTTTCTTT.

This clone was counted only a few times. The DNA for the CDR3 is TGCGCCAGCAGCCCCCCCGGGAGCTCTGGCTACACCTTC. It is translated as CASSPPGSSGYTF. The chain couples TRBV5-1 to TRBJ1-2, with D hard to call. The CDR3 spans 13 residues. CDR1 SGHRS and CDR2 YFSETQ come from the germline V gene. V was shortened by 4 bases and J by 7 bases, with 14 bases between the two germline ends. The variable domain in full, completed from reference TRBV5-1 and TRBJ1-2, reads KAGVTQTPRYLIKTRGQQVTLSCSPISGHRSVSWYQQTPGQGLQFLFEYFSETQRNKGNFPGRFSGRQFSNSRSEMNVSTLELGDSALYLCASSPPGSSGYTFGSGTRLTVV.

The rearrangement uses TRBV5-4 and TRBJ2-7, with TRBD2 identical over 7 bases. V was pared by 3 bases and J by 0 bases, with 6 bases of the junction left unmatched. The length of the CDR3 is 15 residues. The V gene's germline CDR1 is SGHNT and CDR2 YYREEE (reference sequence). The CDR3 DNA is TGTGCCAGCAGCTCCGGGACTAAGAGCTCCTACGAGCAGTACTTC. Translated: CASSSGTKSSYEQYF.

The rearrangement links TRBV18 to TRBJ2-7, with a tentative D call TRBD2 (5 bases). The V gene's germline CDR1 is KGHSH and CDR2 LQKENI. The CDR3 consists of 13 residues. With 2 bases removed from V and 0 bases from J, the gap between germline ends came to 5 bases. The CDR3 DNA reads as TGTGCCAGCTCACCAGGACTCTCCTACGAGCAGTACTTC. Protein product: CASSPGLSYEQYF.

This clone occurred a few times. The V call is TRBV6-1, the J call TRBJ1-5, with 7 bases identical to TRBD1. In germline, CDR1 is MNHNS, CDR2 SASEGT. V dropped 3 bases and J dropped 4; count of bases not matched to a gene: 6. This CDR3 is 15 amino acids long. CDR3 loop: CASSDYRGLNQPQHF. The CDR3 nucleotides are TGTGCCAGCAGTGATTACAGGGGTCTTAATCAGCCCCAGCATTTT.

The rearrangement uses TRBV30 and TRBJ2-7; 8 bases line up with TRBD2. Germline V gene data show CDR1 as GTSNPN and CDR2 as SVGIG (reference sequence). The V gene end was trimmed by 2 bases and the J gene end by 7 bases; junction bases not matched to a gene: 13. This CDR3 comprises 15 residues. Written as DNA, the CDR3 is TGTGCCTGGAGTCCCCGGACTAGCCGTTTTGAGGAGCAGTACTTC. It translates to CAWSPRTSRFEEQYF.

The chain couples TRBV19 to TRBJ1-2, with no clear D. The length of the CDR3 is 12 residues. Trimming cost V 2 bases and J 6 bases, with 7 bases left between them. The V gene's germline CDR1 is LNHDA and CDR2 SQIVND (reference sequence). The CDR3 region is CASSINVDGYTF. In DNA form, the CDR3 reads TGTGCCAGTAGTATAAATGTCGATGGCTACACCTTC.